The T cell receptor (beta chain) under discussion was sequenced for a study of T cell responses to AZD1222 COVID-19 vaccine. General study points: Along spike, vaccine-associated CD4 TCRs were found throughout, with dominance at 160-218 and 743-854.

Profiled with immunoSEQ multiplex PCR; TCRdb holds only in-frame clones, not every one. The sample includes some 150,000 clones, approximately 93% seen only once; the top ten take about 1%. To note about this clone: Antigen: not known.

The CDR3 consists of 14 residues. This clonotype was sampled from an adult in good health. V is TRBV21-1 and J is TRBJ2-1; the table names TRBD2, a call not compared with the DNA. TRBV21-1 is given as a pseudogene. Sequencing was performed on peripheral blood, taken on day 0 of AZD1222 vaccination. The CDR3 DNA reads TGTGCCAGCAGCACTAAGATGAGGAGCAATGAGCAGTTCTTC. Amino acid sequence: CASSTKMRSNEQFF.